This TCR beta chain was captured in a study of blood T cells in healthy people across ages (dated by TCRdb to the mid-2010s). Looking at the study overall: In model experiments, template switching captured about one uniquely barcoded TCR beta cDNA molecule for every two T cells. Using deep sequencing normalized with unique cDNA molecular identifiers, the study measured how TCR beta repertoire diversity changes with age. The donors were split into four age groups: young (average 16 years), middle-aged (roughly 39), aged (approximately 60) and long-lived (under 90). Donors of different ages were randomly distributed across sequencing lanes to avoid experimental bias. Using the same blood draw, the study looked at two additional independent replicas of 1 million unique cDNA reads for two donors, one aged 18 to 29 and the other aged 80 or older.

Broader findings and caveats from the paper: Compared with the aged group, more naive CD4+ T cells, fewer expanded clones and increased TCR diversity were shown by the long-lived group, suggesting age selection. Donor CMV infection status was unknown, potentially confounding age-related changes in expanded clonotypes. Bulk unsorted PBMC profiling prevented conclusive comparison of naive and antigen-experienced compartments. A strong correlation was found between observed TCR beta diversity and the percentage of naive T cells measured by flow cytometry. Estimates of total diversity based on one million sequenced T cells were considered lower bounds and underestimates. As age increased, observed TCR beta diversity per million T cells dropped in a roughly linear way, and a significant reduction was already evident by age roughly 40.

The method was 5' RACE. Sequencing took place on an Illumina HiSeq 2500. A second PCR of roughly 6 to 11 cycles was run with a J-beta primer mix and a sample-barcoded 5' primer. Each TCR beta cDNA molecule received a unique molecular identifier from a template-switch 5' adaptor carrying 12 random nucleotides. Each sample yielded at least 2.5 million CDR3-containing paired-end reads. All of the RNA was converted into first-strand cDNA using the Mint cDNA synthesis kit, with a TRBC-specific oligonucleotide serving as the primer. After uracil-DNA glycosylase treatment, a first 18-cycle PCR used universal primers M1SS and BC2_uni_R on all cDNA. The authors processed their data as follows. For normalization, 1 million high-quality reads were randomly selected from each sample, with every read carrying a distinct molecular identifier. Instead of being binned into consensus sequences, reads with shared molecular identifiers were discarded. MiTCR, run with a Q25 quality threshold and the strictest error-elimination algorithm, handled CDR3 identification, clonotype clustering and error correction. A nonparametric unseen species model using Euler transformation provided a lower-bound estimate of total TCR beta diversity. TCRdb trimmed the raw reads at Q25, called clones with MiXCR and kept productive beta chains. Each record represents a unique CDR3 protein, reported with the most common genes and DNA among its rows. For this entry, the V and J calls and clone size follow TCRdb and not the study's own pipeline. Recorded for this sample are about a million distinct CDR3 sequences; about 51% of them occurred a single time. 20% to 25% of the sample comes from the top ten.

The cysteine opens and the phenylalanine closes a CDR3 of 17 amino acids. CDR3 DNA is the only sequence kept; it has 51 bases, read in frame from the first base. Trimming at the junction amounts to 2 bases on V and 0 bases on J, and the germline ends lie 17 bases apart. CDR1 and CDR2 are drawn from the germline V gene (reference sequence): SEHNR, FQNEAQ. The roughly 39 donors, aged roughly 6 to 90 years, were systemically healthy Caucasian individuals from Russia. Ten milliliters of peripheral blood were drawn from each donor into EDTA-treated Vacutainer tubes. PBMCs were isolated by Ficoll-Paque density-gradient centrifugation, with at least 7 million obtained per sample. Total RNA, at least 6 micrograms per sample, was extracted from PBMCs with Trizol reagent. Naive CD45RAhigh/CD27high T cell percentages were measured by flow cytometry on a PBMC aliquot from every donor. Regarding this clonotype: Its binding antigen is unknown. No base quality information exists; no much larger clone differs at one position.

The specimen was blood. The sequence was obtained from a woman aged 55-70 years in good health. The sequence is built from TRBV7-9 and TRBJ2-7; too little of a D gene remains to name it. The CDR3: CASSLRTDYFFSYEQYF. The DNA sequence is TGTGCCAGCAGCTTAAGAACAGATTACTTTTTCTCCTACGAGCAGTACTTC.